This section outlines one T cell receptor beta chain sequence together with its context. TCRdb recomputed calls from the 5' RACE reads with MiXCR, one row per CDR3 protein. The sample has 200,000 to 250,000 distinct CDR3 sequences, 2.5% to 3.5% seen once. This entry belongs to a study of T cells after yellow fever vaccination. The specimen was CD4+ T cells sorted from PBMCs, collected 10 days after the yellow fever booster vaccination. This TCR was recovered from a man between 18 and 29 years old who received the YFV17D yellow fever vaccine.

The CDR3 bases are TGTGCCATCAGCTCAGGCTACGGGGAGACCCAGTACTTC. This codes for CAISSGYGETQYF. The rearrangement uses TRBV10-3 and TRBJ2-5; D is ambiguous. Germline V gives CDR1 ENHRY, CDR2 SYGVKD. V lost 6 bases, J lost 5 bases, and 13 bases lay in between. The CDR3 totals 13 residues.